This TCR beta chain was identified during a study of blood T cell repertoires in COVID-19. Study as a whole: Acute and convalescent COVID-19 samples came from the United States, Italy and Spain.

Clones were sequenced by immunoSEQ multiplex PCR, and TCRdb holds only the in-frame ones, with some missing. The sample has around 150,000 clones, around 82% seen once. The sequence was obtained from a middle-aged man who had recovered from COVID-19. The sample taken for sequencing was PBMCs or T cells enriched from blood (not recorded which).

As DNA, the CDR3 is TGTGCCAGTAGTACGGGTCAGCCCCCGGATACGCAGTATTTT. It specifies CASSTGQPPDTQYF. The chain links TRBV19 to TRBJ2-3; D is unresolved. Germline CDR1 reads LNHDA; CDR2 reads SQIVND (reference sequence). The CDR3 consists of 14 residues. V lost 4 bases and J lost 6, with 14 bases in between.